These 2 T cell receptor beta chains originate from one sample sequenced in a study of blood T cell repertoires in COVID-19. The table came from immunoSEQ multiplex PCR; TCRdb's copy has only in-frame clones and leaves some out. The data hold 25,000 to 35,000 clones, with about 92% observed a single time. Sequenced: peripheral blood. The source is a man aged 50 or older with active COVID-19.

The chain has TRBV6-6 and TRBJ2-5; D unclear. The CDR3 covers 11 residues. Trimming cost V 6 bases and J 4 bases, with 6 bases left between them. The germline gives CDR1 MNHNY, CDR2 SVGAGI (reference sequence). In DNA form, the CDR3 reads TGTGCCAGCAGCTTCGGAGAGACCCAGTACTTC. Translation: CASSFGETQYF.

The chain couples TRBV19 to TRBJ2-1, with 10 bases fitting TRBD2. V shed 6 bases and J 6 bases; nucleotides not matched to a gene: 14. Germline-derived CDR1 and CDR2 are LNHDA and SQIVND (reference sequence). The CDR3 loop spans 17 amino acids. CDR3 residues: CASSPILGLALGNEQFF. CDR3 coding DNA: TGTGCCAGTAGCCCTATCTTGGGACTAGCGTTGGGCAATGAGCAGTTCTTC. Using reference TRBV19 and TRBJ2-1 for the parts outside the CDR3, the full variable domain is DGGITQSPKYLFRKEGQNVTLSCEQNLNHDAMYWYRQDPGQGLRLIYYSQIVNDFQKGDIAEGYSVSREKKESFPLTVTSAQKNPTAFYLCASSPILGLALGNEQFFGPGTRLTVL.